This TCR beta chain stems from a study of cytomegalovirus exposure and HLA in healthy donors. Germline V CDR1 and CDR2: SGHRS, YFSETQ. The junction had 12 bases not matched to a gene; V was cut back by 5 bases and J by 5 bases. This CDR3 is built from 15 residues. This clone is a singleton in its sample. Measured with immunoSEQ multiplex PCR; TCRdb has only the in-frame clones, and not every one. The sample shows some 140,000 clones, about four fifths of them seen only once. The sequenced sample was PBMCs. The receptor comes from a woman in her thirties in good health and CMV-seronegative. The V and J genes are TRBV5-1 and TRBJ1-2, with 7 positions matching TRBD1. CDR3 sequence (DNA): TGCGCCAGCAGGAGAACCACAGGGGACCAATATGGCTACACCTTC. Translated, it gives CASRRTTGDQYGYTF. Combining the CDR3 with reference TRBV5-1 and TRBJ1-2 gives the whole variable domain KAGVTQTPRYLIKTRGQQVTLSCSPISGHRSVSWYQQTPGQGLQFLFEYFSETQRNKGNFPGRFSGRQFSNSRSEMNVSTLELGDSALYLCASRRTTGDQYGYTFGSGTRLTVV.